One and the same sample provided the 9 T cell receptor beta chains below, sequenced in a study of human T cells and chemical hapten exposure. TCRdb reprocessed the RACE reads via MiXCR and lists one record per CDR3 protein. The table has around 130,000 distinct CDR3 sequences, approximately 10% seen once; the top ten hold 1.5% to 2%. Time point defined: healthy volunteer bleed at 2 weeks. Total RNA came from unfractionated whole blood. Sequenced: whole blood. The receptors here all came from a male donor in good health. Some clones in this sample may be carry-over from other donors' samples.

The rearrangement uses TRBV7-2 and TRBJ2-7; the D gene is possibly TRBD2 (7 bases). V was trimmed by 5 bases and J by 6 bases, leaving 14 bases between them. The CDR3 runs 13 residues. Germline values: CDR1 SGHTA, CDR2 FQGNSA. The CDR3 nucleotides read TGTGCCAGCAGCCTAGGGGGGGGGTTCGAGCAGTACTTC. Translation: CASSLGGGFEQYF.

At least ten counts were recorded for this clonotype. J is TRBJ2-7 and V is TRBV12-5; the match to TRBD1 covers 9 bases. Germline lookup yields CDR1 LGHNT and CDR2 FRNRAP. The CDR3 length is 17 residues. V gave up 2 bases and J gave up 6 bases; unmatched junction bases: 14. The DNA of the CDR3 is TGTGCTAGTGGTTTGTACCTCGGGGACAGGGAAGTCCTCGAGCAGTACTTC. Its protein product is CASGLYLGDREVLEQYF. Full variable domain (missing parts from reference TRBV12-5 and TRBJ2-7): DARVTQTPRHKVTEMGQEVTMRCQPILGHNTVFWYRQTMMQGLELLAYFRNRAPLDDSGMPKDRFSAEMPDATLATLKIQPSEPRDSAVYFCASGLYLGDREVLEQYFGPGTRLTVT.

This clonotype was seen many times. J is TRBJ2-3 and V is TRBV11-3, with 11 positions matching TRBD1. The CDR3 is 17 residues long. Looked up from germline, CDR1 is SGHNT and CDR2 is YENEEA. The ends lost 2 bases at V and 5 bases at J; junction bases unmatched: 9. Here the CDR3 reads CASSLTGGGQGEDTQYF. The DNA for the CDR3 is TGTGCCAGCAGCTTAACCGGCGGGGGACAGGGGGAAGATACGCAGTATTTT.

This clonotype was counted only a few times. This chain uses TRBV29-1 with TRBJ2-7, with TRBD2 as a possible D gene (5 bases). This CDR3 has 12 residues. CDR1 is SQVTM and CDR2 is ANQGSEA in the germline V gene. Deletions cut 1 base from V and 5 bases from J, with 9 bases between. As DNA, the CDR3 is TGCAGCGTTGAAGTCCGAGGGAACGAGCAGTACTTC. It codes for CSVEVRGNEQYF.

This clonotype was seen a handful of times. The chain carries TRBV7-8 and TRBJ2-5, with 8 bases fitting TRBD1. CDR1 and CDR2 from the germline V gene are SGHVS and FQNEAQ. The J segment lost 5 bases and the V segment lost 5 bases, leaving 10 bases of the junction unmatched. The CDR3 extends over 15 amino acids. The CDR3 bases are TGTGCCAGCAGCCAAGACAGGGGACATGGGGAGACCCAGTACTTC. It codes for CASSQDRGHGETQYF.

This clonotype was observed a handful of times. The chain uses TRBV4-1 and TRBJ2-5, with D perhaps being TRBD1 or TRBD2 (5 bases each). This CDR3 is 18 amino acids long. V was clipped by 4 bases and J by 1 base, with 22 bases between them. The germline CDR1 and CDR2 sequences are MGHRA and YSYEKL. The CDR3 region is CASSPLEVAGPFQETQYF. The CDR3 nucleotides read TGCGCCAGCAGCCCCCTGGAGGTCGCAGGGCCGTTCCAAGAGACCCAGTACTTC.

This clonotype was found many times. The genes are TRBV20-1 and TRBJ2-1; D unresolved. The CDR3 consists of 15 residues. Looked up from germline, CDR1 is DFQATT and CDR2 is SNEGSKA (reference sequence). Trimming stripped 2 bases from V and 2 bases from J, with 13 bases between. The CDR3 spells CSARNNPEAYNEQFF. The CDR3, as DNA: TGCAGTGCTAGAAATAATCCGGAAGCCTACAATGAGCAGTTCTTC.

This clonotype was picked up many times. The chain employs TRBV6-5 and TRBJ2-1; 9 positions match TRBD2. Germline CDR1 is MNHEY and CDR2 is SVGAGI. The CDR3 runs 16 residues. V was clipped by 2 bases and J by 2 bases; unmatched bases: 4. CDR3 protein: CASSYSAGGTYNEQFF. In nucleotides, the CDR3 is TGTGCCAGCAGTTACAGTGCGGGAGGGACCTACAATGAGCAGTTCTTC.

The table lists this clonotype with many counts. The CDR3 loop is CASSQPNEQFF. CDR3 DNA sequence: TGTGCCAGCAGCCAGCCCAATGAGCAGTTCTTC. V gene TRBV7-9 combines with J gene TRBJ2-1; D gene unclear. Per the germline V gene, CDR1 is SEHNR and CDR2 is FQNEAQ (reference sequence). CDR3 length: 11 residues. Trimming took 5 bases from V and 6 from J, leaving 5 bases between them.